This is a list of T cell receptor beta chains from one sample in a study of T cells after yellow fever vaccination. A single record per CDR3 protein comes from TCRdb applying MiXCR to the 5' RACE reads. The data show some 200,000 distinct CDR3 sequences, 2.5% to 3.5% seen once. Material: CD4+ T cells sorted from PBMCs, obtained 10 days after the yellow fever booster vaccination. These receptors originate from a man between 18 and 29 years old who received the YFV17D yellow fever vaccine. CDR3s include the opening cysteine and the closing phenylalanine or tryptophan. D genes are given only for firm matches. The size field is filled for only some rows; it gives once, few, many or a size class.

>TRBV15|.|TRBJ2-2|many
CATSGWTEGAGELFF
TGTGCCACCAGCGGATGGACCGAGGGCGCCGGGGAGCTGTTTTTT
>TRBV5-1|.|TRBJ1-6|.
CASSLGQAKSYNSPLHF
TGCGCCAGCAGCTTGGGACAGGCTAAGTCCTATAATTCACCCCTCCACTTT
>TRBV7-9|.|TRBJ1-6|few
CASSFIQGDNSPLHF
TGTGCCAGCAGCTTTATACAGGGAGATAATTCACCCCTCCACTTT
>TRBV5-1|.|TRBJ2-7|.
CASSFQRGEEQYF
TGCGCCAGCAGCTTCCAGAGAGGGGAAGAGCAGTACTTC
>TRBV12-3/TRBV12-4|.|TRBJ2-1|.
CASSLATRESEQFF
TGTGCCAGCAGTTTAGCGACCAGGGAAAGTGAGCAGTTCTTC
>TRBV10-3|.|TRBJ2-7|many
CAISEVRYEQYF
TGTGCCATCAGTGAGGTCCGCTACGAGCAGTACTTC
>TRBV5-1|TRBD2|TRBJ2-4|.
CASSPQAGLAKNIQYF
TGCGCCAGCAGCCCCCAAGCGGGGTTGGCCAAAAACATTCAGTACTTC
>TRBV7-6|.|TRBJ1-5|.
CASSAPAGAQPQHF
TGTGCCAGCAGCGCACCGGCAGGAGCGCAGCCCCAGCATTTT
>TRBV18|TRBD2|TRBJ2-5|many
CASSPQELAGGQETQYF
TGTGCCAGCTCACCGCAGGAACTAGCGGGGGGTCAAGAGACCCAGTACTTC
>TRBV7-2|.|TRBJ2-6|many
CASSLFLSGANVLTF
TGTGCCAGCAGCCTATTTCTCTCTGGGGCCAACGTCCTGACTTTC
>TRBV6-5|TRBD2|TRBJ2-7|.
CASSYSTSGGYEQYF
TGTGCCAGCAGTTATTCGACTAGCGGGGGCTACGAGCAGTACTTC
>TRBV5-5|TRBD2|TRBJ2-3|many
CASSSGLAGPTDTQYF
TGTGCCAGCAGCTCCGGACTAGCGGGACCCACAGATACGCAGTATTTT
>TRBV5-1|TRBD2|TRBJ2-1|few
CASSPGGLLSDEQFF
TGCGCCAGCAGCCCGGGGGGTCTCCTTTCGGATGAGCAGTTCTTC
>TRBV3-1|.|TRBJ2-3|few
CASSPPAQGSADTQYF
TGTGCCAGCAGCCCCCCCGCGCAGGGAAGTGCAGATACGCAGTATTTT
>TRBV6-5|.|TRBJ2-6|few
CASSYYSSGANVLTF
TGTGCCAGCAGTTACTACAGCTCTGGGGCCAACGTCCTGACTTTC
>TRBV7-2|.|TRBJ1-1|.
CASSTSPGMNTEAFF
TGTGCCAGCAGCACTAGTCCGGGAATGAACACTGAAGCTTTCTTT
>TRBV1|.|TRBJ2-1|.
CTSSHVADSSYNEQFF
TGCACCAGCAGCCATGTAGCGGATAGCTCCTACAATGAGCAGTTCTTC
>TRBV5-1|.|TRBJ1-1|few
CASRDPGGTEVFF
TGCGCCAGCCGGGACCCTGGAGGGACTGAAGTTTTCTTT
>TRBV5-1|.|TRBJ1-2|few
CASSLGPPNDGYTF
TGCGCCAGCAGCTTGGGCCCCCCCAATGATGGCTACACCTTC
>TRBV29-1|TRBD1|TRBJ2-4|many
CSVADRGSSWRNIQYF
TGCAGCGTGGCCGACAGGGGAAGCTCGTGGCGGAACATTCAGTACTTC
>TRBV5-1|.|TRBJ2-2|many
CASSFSTLQGSWAGELFF
TGCGCCAGCAGCTTCTCTACTTTGCAGGGGTCGTGGGCCGGGGAGCTGTTTTTT
>TRBV20-1|.|TRBJ1-2|.
CSAEVDRSYGYTF
TGCAGTGCTGAGGTGGACAGATCCTATGGCTACACCTTC
>TRBV6-5|TRBD1|TRBJ2-3|many
CASSPPTGQGTDTQYF
TGTGCCAGCAGTCCCCCCACGGGACAGGGTACGGATACGCAGTATTTT
>TRBV5-4|TRBD1|TRBJ2-7|few
CASSSRDSIEQYF
TGTGCCAGCAGCTCCCGGGACAGCATCGAGCAGTACTTC
>TRBV6-2/TRBV6-3|.|TRBJ1-5|.
CASSRSDSLYSNQPQHF
TGTGCCAGCAGCCGAAGTGACAGCCTCTATAGCAATCAGCCCCAGCATTTT
>TRBV18|TRBD1|TRBJ2-3|.
CASSRDRDRGTDTQYF
TGTGCCAGCTCACGGGACCGGGACAGGGGCACAGATACGCAGTATTTT
>TRBV7-2|.|TRBJ1-4|many
CASSLYCEKLFF
TGTGCCAGCAGCTTATATTGTGAAAAACTGTTTTTT
>TRBV5-1|.|TRBJ2-2|many
CASSPINTGELFF
TGCGCCAGCAGCCCCATCAACACCGGGGAGCTGTTTTTT
>TRBV7-9|TRBD1|TRBJ2-7|.
CASRPGQDTPYEQYF
TGTGCCAGCAGACCCGGACAGGACACCCCCTACGAGCAGTACTTC
>TRBV6-5|TRBD1|TRBJ1-6|.
CASSPRDRDNSPLHF
TGTGCCAGCAGTCCCCGGGACAGGGATAATTCACCCCTCCACTTT
>TRBV5-1|.|TRBJ2-3|many
CASSFSASGTDTQYF
TGCGCCAGCAGCTTTTCCGCTAGCGGCACAGATACGCAGTATTTT
>TRBV12-3/TRBV12-4|.|TRBJ1-5|many
CASSLSQSNQPQHF
TGTGCCAGCAGTTTGTCACAGAGCAATCAGCCCCAGCATTTT
>TRBV24-1|.|TRBJ2-3|few
CATSDPRLGSTDTQYF
TGTGCCACCAGTGATCCCCGACTCGGATCCACAGATACGCAGTATTTT
>TRBV5-1|.|TRBJ2-5|.
CASSFEGSEETQYF
TGCGCCAGCAGCTTTGAAGGGTCGGAGGAGACCCAGTACTTC
>TRBV4-3|.|TRBJ2-7|many
CASSQELRSYEQYF
TGCGCCAGCAGCCAAGAGCTACGTTCCTACGAGCAGTACTTC
>TRBV18|.|TRBJ1-5|.
CASSPNQGSGNQPQHF
TGTGCCAGCTCACCCAATCAGGGGTCGGGCAATCAGCCCCAGCATTTT